Sequencing of this T cell receptor (beta chain) was carried out in a study of T-cell memory formation after mild COVID-19. MiXCR was run by TCRdb on the 5' RACE reads, yielding one entry per CDR3 protein. Counted here are 550,000 to 650,000 distinct CDR3 sequences, roughly 17% occurring once; the ten biggest clones make up about 8.1%. Points on this clonotype: Its antigen is not known.

Germline loops: CDR1 LNHDA, CDR2 SQIVND (reference sequence). This CDR3 has 13 residues. V lost 2 bases and J lost 6, with 10 bases in between. Whole-study findings and limits: Cross-reactive memory appears to have joined, as suggested by some responding clones showing up in pre-infection memory.

This clonotype was sampled from an adult woman who had mild COVID-19 (a few samples of this study predate the infection). Cell type and time point are not known. The chain employs TRBV19 and TRBJ1-1; D call uncertain. Material: PBMCs or a T cell subset sorted from them (not recorded which). The CDR3 loop is CASSIHAWAEAFF. The CDR3 DNA is TGTGCCAGTAGTATACACGCTTGGGCTGAAGCTTTCTTT.